Listed below are T cell receptor beta chains from one sample, sequenced in a study of cytomegalovirus exposure and HLA in healthy donors. Some clones are missing from TCRdb's copy, which holds only in-frame ones; the method was immunoSEQ multiplex PCR. The data contain about 130,000 clones, 75% to 85% of them singletons. The specimen sequenced was PBMCs. These receptors were obtained from a man aged 40-55 years in good health and CMV-seronegative. Both conserved end residues are part of each CDR3. The D gene is left open where the match is weak. Not all rows give a size; the values are once, few, many and, for expanded clones, a class.

clone size	V gene	D gene	J gene	CDR3 DNA	CDR3 protein
NA	TRBV2	NA	TRBJ2-1	TGTGCCAGCAGTCCTGAGACGGCTTACAGGTTCTTC	CASSPETAYRFF
NA	TRBV10-3	TRBD2	TRBJ2-1	TGTGCCATCAGCTCAACTAGCGGGCTAAGCGAGCAGTTCTTC	CAISSTSGLSEQFF
NA	TRBV9	NA	TRBJ2-5	TGTGCCAGCAGCGTCGGAGGGAAAGAGACCCAGTACTTC	CASSVGGKETQYF
few	TRBV6-1	TRBD1	TRBJ2-5	TGTGCCAGCACCCTGACAGACAGGGAAGGGACCCAGTACTTC	CASTLTDREGTQYF
NA	TRBV2	NA	TRBJ1-5	TGTGCCAGCAAGGGAGGAACAAGCAATCAGCCCCAGCATTTT	CASKGGTSNQPQHF
NA	TRBV5-1	TRBD1	TRBJ1-6	TGCGCCAGCAGCTTGAAGGGACAGGGAGGGTCACCCCTCCACTTT	CASSLKGQGGSPLHF
NA	TRBV28	NA	TRBJ1-4	TGTGCAACCTGGGAGCCCCTCAATGAAAAACTGTTTTTT	CATWEPLNEKLFF
NA	TRBV28	TRBD1	TRBJ2-7	TGTGCCAGCAGTCACAGGGACAGGACCTACGAGCAGTACTTC	CASSHRDRTYEQYF
NA	TRBV6-1	NA	TRBJ1-6	TGTGCCAGCAGTGAAGACGCTAGAGCACCCCTCCACTTT	CASSEDARAPLHF
NA	TRBV29-1	NA	TRBJ2-2	TGCAGCGTTGTGAGGGAGGTGGGCACCGGGGAGCTGTTTTTT	CSVVREVGTGELFF
NA	TRBV11-2	TRBD2	TRBJ2-5	TGTGCCAGCAGCTTAGAATTAGCGGGGGGATCCAGTGAGACCCAGTACTTC	CASSLELAGGSSETQYF
NA	TRBV19	NA	TRBJ2-7	TGTGCCAGTAGTTCGGGTCCAATCTACGAGCAGTACTTC	CASSSGPIYEQYF
NA	TRBV7-9	TRBD2	TRBJ2-7	TGTGCCAGCAGCTTCCGGACTAGCGACTACGAGCAGTACTTC	CASSFRTSDYEQYF
NA	TRBV2	TRBD1	TRBJ1-5	TGTGCCAGCAGTGAAAGGACAGGGGATCAGCCCCAGCATTTT	CASSERTGDQPQHF
NA	TRBV28	NA	TRBJ1-1	TGTGCCAGCAGTTTCCTCAAAGCAGGGAACACTGAAGCTTTCTTT	CASSFLKAGNTEAFF
NA	TRBV6-5	NA	TRBJ2-7	TGTGCCAGCAGTTACTCTAACGAGCAGTACTTC	CASSYSNEQYF
NA	TRBV5-6	NA	TRBJ2-5	TGTGCCAGCAGCTTGGTTGGTAAGGGGCAAGAGACCCAGTACTTC	CASSLVGKGQETQYF
few	TRBV27	NA	TRBJ1-5	TGTGCCAGCAGTCCTCAGGGTGGCGGTCAGCCCCAGCATTTT	CASSPQGGGQPQHF
NA	TRBV5-4	NA	TRBJ1-1	TGTGCCCGATCCCGACAGCCGAACACTGAAGCTTTCTTT	CARSRQPNTEAFF
NA	TRBV28	NA	TRBJ1-4	TGTGCCAGCAGTACAGGGCCACGGGAAAAACTGTTTTTT	CASSTGPREKLFF
NA	TRBV6-5	NA	TRBJ1-2	TGTGCCAGCAGTTACGGGCCTGAATCAAGCTACACCTTC	CASSYGPESSYTF
NA	TRBV19	TRBD1	TRBJ2-3	TGTGCCAGTAGCGACAGGGGTACAGATACGCAGTATTTT	CASSDRGTDTQYF
once	TRBV6-1	NA	TRBJ1-5	TGTGCCAGCAGTGAAGCGCGATGGAGCAATCAGCCCCAGCATTTT	CASSEARWSNQPQHF
NA	TRBV27	NA	TRBJ2-7	TGTGCCAGCAGTGTACTGAGCTCCTACGAGCAGTACTTC	CASSVLSSYEQYF
NA	TRBV6-5	TRBD1	TRBJ1-2	TGTGCCAGCAGTTCGACAGGGTCCTATGGCTACACCTTC	CASSSTGSYGYTF
NA	TRBV5-1	NA	TRBJ2-7	TGCGCCAGCAGCTTGGCCATTCGGTCCTACGAGCAGTACTTC	CASSLAIRSYEQYF
NA	TRBV7-2	TRBD1	TRBJ2-7	TGTGCCAGCAGCGACTACAGGGGGATCAACTACGAGCAGTACTTC	CASSDYRGINYEQYF
NA	TRBV5-1	NA	TRBJ1-1	TGCGCCAGCAGCCCTGTCTTTTGGAACACTGAAGCTTTCTTT	CASSPVFWNTEAFF
NA	TRBV6-5	NA	TRBJ2-1	TGTGCCAGCAGTTACTCGAGGGGGGGAATGAATGAGCAGTTCTTC	CASSYSRGGMNEQFF
NA	TRBV4-1	NA	TRBJ1-4	TGCGCCAGCAGCCAAGAGGAGACAGAACTCAAAAATGAAAAACTGTTTTTT	CASSQEETELKNEKLFF
NA	TRBV11-1	NA	TRBJ1-1	TGTGCCAGCAGCTCAGGGATGGCTGCGAACACTGAAGCTTTCTTT	CASSSGMAANTEAFF
NA	TRBV5-1	NA	TRBJ1-1	TGCGCCAGCAGCACCACAGGGCCTGAAGCTTTCTTT	CASSTTGPEAFF
NA	TRBV6-6	NA	TRBJ2-1	TGTGCCAGCAGTTACGTGGGCAGGGACTTCGATGAGCAGTTCTTC	CASSYVGRDFDEQFF
NA	TRBV27	TRBD1	TRBJ2-7	TGTGCCAGCAGTTTAATGGGCCTGGTGGACAGGGCCTACGAGCAGTACTTC	CASSLMGLVDRAYEQYF
NA	TRBV5-4	NA	TRBJ1-5	TGTGCCAGCAGCTCGAACGCCGGGCCCCAGCATTTT	CASSSNAGPQHF
NA	TRBV1	NA	TRBJ1-6	TGCACCAGCAGCCAAGAGGTTGGGACAGGGGATCGTAATTCACCCCTCCACTTT	CTSSQEVGTGDRNSPLHF
NA	TRBV7-3	NA	TRBJ1-1	TGTGCCAGCAGCTTAACGTTACGCGATCAAGCTTTCTTT	CASSLTLRDQAFF
NA	TRBV9	NA	TRBJ2-3	TGTGCCAGCCGCCGGGACTCCCGGGCGACAGATACGCAGTATTTT	CASRRDSRATDTQYF
NA	TRBV6-5	NA	TRBJ1-1	TGTGCCAGCAGTTACTCAACAGAGATGAACACTGAAGCTTTCTTT	CASSYSTEMNTEAFF
NA	TRBV18	TRBD2	TRBJ2-5	TGTGCCAGCTCACTTCTAGCGGGGGTGTCCCCGGAGACCCAGTACTTC	CASSLLAGVSPETQYF